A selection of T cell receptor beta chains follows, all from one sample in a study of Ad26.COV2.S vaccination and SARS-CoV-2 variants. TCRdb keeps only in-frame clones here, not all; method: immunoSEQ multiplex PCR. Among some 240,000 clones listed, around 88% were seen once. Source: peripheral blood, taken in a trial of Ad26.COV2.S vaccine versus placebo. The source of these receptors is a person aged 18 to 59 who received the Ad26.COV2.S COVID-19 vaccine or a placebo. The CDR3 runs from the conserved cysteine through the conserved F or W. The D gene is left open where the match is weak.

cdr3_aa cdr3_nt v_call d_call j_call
CASSLGTGYGYTF TGTGCCAGCTCACTGGGGACAGGCTATGGCTACACCTTC TRBV18 TRBD1 TRBJ1-2
CASSQGIRGNTEAFF TGTGCCAGCAGCCAAGGTATAAGGGGGAACACTGAAGCTTTCTTT TRBV3-1/TRBV3-2 NA TRBJ1-1
CASSQDVSQGKTEAFF TGTGCCAGCAGCCAAGATGTGTCACAGGGGAAAACTGAAGCTTTCTTT TRBV4-2 TRBD1 TRBJ1-1
CASSSTDPGQGYEQYF TGTGCCAGCAGCTCAACAGACCCGGGACAGGGTTACGAGCAGTACTTC TRBV7-9 TRBD1 TRBJ2-7
CASSQDPSGGDNNEQFF TGCGCCAGCAGCCAAGATCCATCAGGCGGGGACAACAATGAGCAGTTCTTC TRBV4-3 NA TRBJ2-1
CASSSAGDYNEQFF TGTGCCAGCAGTTCTGCGGGGGACTACAATGAGCAGTTCTTC TRBV28 TRBD2 TRBJ2-1
CAWSRGGGAEETQYF TGTGCCTGGAGTAGGGGCGGGGGGGCCGAAGAGACCCAGTACTTC TRBV30 TRBD2 TRBJ2-5
CASRTQGTSTDTQYF TGTGCCAGCAGAACACAGGGGACTAGCACAGATACGCAGTATTTT TRBV2 NA TRBJ2-3
CASCTSGGPTDTQYF TGTGCCAGCTGCACTAGCGGGGGACCCACAGATACGCAGTATTTT TRBV18 TRBD2 TRBJ2-3
CASSRGPNEQFF TGCGCCAGCAGTCGGGGGCCCAATGAGCAGTTCTTC TRBV23-1 NA TRBJ2-1
CASSQDLVGQVYGYTF TGTGCCAGCAGCCAAGATCTAGTGGGGCAGGTCTATGGCTACACCTTC TRBV3-1/TRBV3-2 NA TRBJ1-2
CASSRPGQNYEQYF TGTGCCAGCTCGCGCCCGGGACAGAACTACGAGCAGTACTTC TRBV18 TRBD1 TRBJ2-7
CASSSAGGPTGELFF TGCGCCAGCAGCTCGGCGGGAGGGCCCACCGGGGAGCTGTTTTTT TRBV5-1 TRBD2 TRBJ2-2
CSVRQGMNTEAFF TGCAGCGTGAGACAGGGAATGAACACTGAAGCTTTCTTT TRBV29-1 TRBD1 TRBJ1-1
CAWRLAGTDTQYF TGTGCCTGGCGACTAGCGGGCACAGATACGCAGTATTTT TRBV30 TRBD2 TRBJ2-3
CASRPPRRRRRDTQYF TGTGCAAGTCGCCCGCCGCGTCGGCGTCGTCGAGATACGCAGTATTTT TRBV12-2 NA TRBJ2-3
CAWSVGTGAGYTF TGTGCCTGGAGTGTAGGGACAGGGGCGGGCTACACCTTC TRBV30 TRBD1 TRBJ1-2
CASSHHRDVAKNIQYF TGCGCCAGCAGCCACCACAGGGACGTTGCCAAAAACATTCAGTACTTC TRBV4-3 NA TRBJ2-4
CASRSGPASYEQYF TGTGCCAGCAGGTCCGGGCCCGCCTCCTACGAGCAGTACTTC TRBV5-6 NA TRBJ2-7